One sample yielded the 22 T cell receptor beta chains listed below, sequenced in a study of human T cells and chemical hapten exposure. Time point specified: patch test 2, 6 weeks after DPC sensitization. Treatment denoted: therapeutic diphenylcyclopropenone sensitization with weekly scalp DPC. TCRdb passed the RACE reads through MiXCR, listing each CDR3 protein once. Of tens of thousands of distinct CDR3 sequences listed, 8.5% were seen once; the top ten hold about 3%. The source material was whole blood, sampled in connection with sensitization to the hapten diphenylcyclopropenone (DPC). These receptors were obtained from a woman aged 45-60 years with alopecia areata. Some clones in this sample may be carry-over from other donors' samples.

V is TRBV20-1 and J is TRBJ2-7, with 9 bases aligning to TRBD2. Germline values: CDR1 DFQATT, CDR2 SNEGSKA (reference sequence). The length of the CDR3 is 13 residues. V lost 5 bases to trimming and J lost 2 bases; unmatched junction nucleotides: 4. In DNA form, the CDR3 reads TGCAGTGCTGTAGCGGGAGACACCTACGAGCAGTACTTC. Translation: CSAVAGDTYEQYF.

In this sample, this clonotype turned up many times. The J gene is TRBJ1-1, the V gene TRBV6-4, with a tentative D call TRBD1 (5 bases). The V and J ends lost 5 bases and 1 base respectively, with 8 bases between them. Per germline, CDR1 MRHNA and CDR2 SNTAGT. The CDR3 has 13 amino acids. The CDR3 DNA reads TGTGCCAGCAGTTTTGACAGGAACACTGAAGCTTTCTTT. Protein sequence: CASSFDRNTEAFF.

This clonotype was counted only a few times. The V gene is TRBV7-8, the J gene TRBJ2-1; D ambiguous. There are 11 residues in the CDR3. The V gene's germline CDR1 is SGHVS and CDR2 FQNEAQ. Trimming removed 1 base from V and 10 bases from J, with 5 bases in between. The DNA of the CDR3 is TGTGCCAGCAGCTTAGTGGGGGAGCAGTTCTTC. Protein: CASSLVGEQFF.

This clonotype was seen only a few times. The chain combines TRBV2 with TRBJ2-2; a possible D gene is TRBD1 (6 bases). From germline, CDR1 is SNHLY and CDR2 FYNNEI. Trimming stripped 1 base from V and 3 bases from J, with 12 bases between. CDR3 length: 16 residues. CDR3 sequence reads: CASSEVGAGDTGELFF. The CDR3 nucleotides are TGTGCCAGCAGTGAAGTAGGCGCAGGGGACACCGGGGAGCTGTTTTTT.

This clonotype was seen many times. This rearrangement joins TRBV5-1 to TRBJ2-1, with D unclear. With 4 bases removed from V and 0 bases from J, the gap between germline ends came to 14 bases. Looked up from germline, CDR1 is SGHRS and CDR2 is YFSETQ. This CDR3 is built from 16 residues. The CDR3 is CASSPDGQSSYNEQFF. The CDR3 coding sequence is TGCGCCAGCAGCCCTGACGGCCAAAGCTCCTACAATGAGCAGTTCTTC.

The V gene is TRBV10-3, the J gene TRBJ2-3, with 11 bases lining up with TRBD2. V lost 4 bases and J lost 5; bases outside the gene matches: 2. Germline V lookup: CDR1 ENHRY, CDR2 SYGVKD. The CDR3 spans 14 residues. CDR3 protein: CAISGLAGQDTQYF. CDR3 sequence (DNA): TGTGCCATCAGTGGACTAGCGGGGCAAGATACGCAGTATTTT.

This clonotype was detected only a few times. This rearrangement joins TRBV28 to TRBJ2-1, with D uncertain. From germline, CDR1 is MDHEN and CDR2 SYDVKM. The CDR3 is 13 amino acids. Between the trimmed V and J ends, which lost 3 bases and 7 bases, there was a span of 10 bases. The CDR3, as DNA: TGTGCCAGCAGTTTTGTGTTGGAAAATGAGCAGTTCTTC. Translation gives CASSFVLENEQFF.

This clonotype turned up a few times. V is TRBV19 and J is TRBJ2-1, with D possibly matching TRBD2 (6 bases). Germline assignment: CDR1 LNHDA and CDR2 SQIVND (reference sequence). The CDR3 totals 18 residues. The germline V and J ends were trimmed by 6 bases and 4 bases, with 25 bases remaining between them. Here the CDR3 reads CASSPSGRLTYGYNEQFF. The DNA for the CDR3 is TGTGCCAGTAGCCCCTCCGGGAGACTGACTTATGGATACAATGAGCAGTTCTTC.

This clonotype was seen a handful of times. This sequence joins TRBV3-1 and TRBJ1-5; D is unresolved. Germline lookup yields CDR1 LGHDT and CDR2 YNNKEL (reference sequence). Trimming stripped 2 bases from V and 9 bases from J, with 11 bases between. The CDR3 is 13 residues long. The CDR3 loop is CASSQIDGSPQHF. The CDR3 DNA reads TGTGCCAGCAGCCAAATAGACGGATCGCCCCAGCATTTT.

The table lists this clonotype with many counts. The V and J genes are TRBV6-5 and TRBJ1-2; D remains ambiguous. Trimming took off 7 bases at V and 2 bases at J, with 14 bases between the two ends. Per germline, CDR1 MNHEY and CDR2 SVGAGI. CDR3 length: 14 residues. This chain's CDR3 is CASTLQQGNYGYTF. The CDR3 DNA is TGTGCCAGCACCCTACAACAAGGGAACTATGGCTACACCTTC.

This clonotype appeared many times. The V gene is TRBV6-2 or TRBV6-3, the J gene TRBJ2-7, with a weak D call TRBD2 (6 bases). V was pared by 7 bases and J by 3 bases, with 19 bases between. From germline, CDR1 is MNHEY and CDR2 SVGEGT. The CDR3 contains 15 residues. The CDR3 loop is CASTPQGTPIYEQYF. In nucleotides, the CDR3 is TGTGCCAGCACCCCTCAAGGGACTCCTATCTACGAGCAGTACTTC.

This clonotype has a handful of counts. This chain uses TRBV5-1 with TRBJ2-2; 11 bases are shared with TRBD2. The V gene's germline CDR1 is SGHRS and CDR2 YFSETQ. The CDR3 is 16 amino acids. The V gene end was trimmed by 4 bases and the J gene end by 2 bases; junction bases not matched to a gene: 4. CDR3 region: CASSRTSGRNTGELFF. The DNA of the CDR3 is TGCGCCAGCAGCAGAACTAGCGGGAGAAACACCGGGGAGCTGTTTTTT.

The sample holds many counts of this clonotype. The chain carries TRBV6-2 or TRBV6-3 and TRBJ1-5; the D gene is possibly TRBD1 (5 bases). CDR1 and CDR2 from the germline V gene are MNHEY and SVGEGT. V lost 6 bases and J 4 bases, leaving 10 bases between the germline ends. This CDR3 is built from 13 residues. CDR3 sequence: CASSRQRNQPQHF. The DNA for the CDR3 is TGTGCCAGCAGCCGACAGAGGAATCAGCCCCAGCATTTT.

This clonotype has ten or more counts. The chain joins TRBV12-3 or TRBV12-4 to TRBJ2-7, with 10 nucleotides matching TRBD1. The CDR3 runs to 15 residues. Trimming took 3 bases from V and 2 from J; bases not matched to a gene: 4. In DNA, the CDR3 is TGTGCCAGCAGTTTCTCGGGACAGGGGCCCTACGAGCAGTACTTC. It is translated as CASSFSGQGPYEQYF.

This clonotype was counted a few times. The chain is built from TRBV24-1 and TRBJ1-2, with a possible D match to TRBD1 (6 bases). CDR3 length: 12 residues. Trimming removed 5 bases at V and 7 bases at J, with 10 bases between. Germline V CDR1 and CDR2: KGHDR, SFDVKD. The CDR3 bases are TGTGCCACCAGTGCCGGGGGCCCTGGCTACACCTTC. This translates into CATSAGGPGYTF.

This clonotype has a handful of counts. V gene TRBV10-2 combines with J gene TRBJ2-3; 10 nucleotides agree with TRBD2. J was trimmed by 1 base and V by 6 bases; bases with no gene match: 10. The germline CDR1 and CDR2 sequences are WSHSY and SAAADI. There are 17 residues in the CDR3. CDR3 bases: TGCGCCAGCAGGACCCCTGGGAGCGGGAGGGGCACAGATACGCAGTATTTT. As protein: CASRTPGSGRGTDTQYF.

The chain links TRBV6-1 to TRBJ2-5, with 7 bases aligning to TRBD2. This CDR3 is built from 14 residues. Germline CDR1 and CDR2: MNHNS and SASEGT. The J segment lost 5 bases and the V segment lost 4 bases, leaving 7 bases of the junction unmatched. The CDR3 here is CASSGGGIHETQYF. In DNA, the CDR3 is TGTGCCAGCAGTGGGGGGGGAATTCATGAGACCCAGTACTTC.

This clonotype was seen many times. The CDR3 DNA is TGTGCCAGCAGCTTATCGGGCAGGGAGAATGAAAAACTGTTTTTT. As protein: CASSLSGRENEKLFF. The chain links TRBV11-3 to TRBJ1-4; D is perhaps TRBD1 (5 bases). Germline CDR1 and CDR2: SGHNT and YENEEA. The CDR3 runs to 15 residues. V was shortened by 2 bases and J by 5 bases, with 12 bases between the two germline ends.

This clonotype was picked up a small number of times. The chain recombines TRBV20-1 with TRBJ2-7; 8 nucleotides align to TRBD1. The V gene's germline CDR1 is DFQATT and CDR2 SNEGSKA (reference sequence). Losses at the gene ends were 6 bases for V and 9 bases for J; bases not matched to a gene: 13. CDR3 length: 13 amino acids. DNA for the CDR3: TGCAGTGCGCCGGGACAGGAGGCCCCCGGGCAGTACTTC. It encodes CSAPGQEAPGQYF.

This clonotype was seen many times. This chain uses TRBV29-1 with TRBJ2-3; a weak D match, TRBD2 (6 bases). This CDR3 is built from 15 residues. Germline CDR1 is SQVTM and CDR2 is ANQGSEA. The CDR3 region has the DNA TGCAGTACCTCAGGCAGGGACTCCATCACAGATACGCAGTATTTT. Translation gives CSTSGRDSITDTQYF.

This clonotype was seen at least ten times. J is TRBJ1-2 and V is TRBV12-3 or TRBV12-4; D gene unclear. This CDR3 is built from 11 residues. The V and J ends lost 5 bases and 4 bases respectively, with 5 bases between them. Written as DNA, the CDR3 is TGTGCCAGCAGTACTGGCTATGGCTACACCTTC. Its protein is CASSTGYGYTF.

This clonotype came up many times. The CDR3 reads CASSILAGATDTQYF. CDR3 bases: TGTGCCAGCAGTATACTAGCGGGAGCGACAGATACGCAGTATTTT. V is TRBV27 and J is TRBJ2-3, with TRBD2 identical over 11 bases. The CDR3 has 15 amino acids. V gave up 5 bases and J gave up 3 bases; unmatched junction bases: 4. Germline CDR1 is MNHEY and CDR2 is SMNVEV (reference sequence).